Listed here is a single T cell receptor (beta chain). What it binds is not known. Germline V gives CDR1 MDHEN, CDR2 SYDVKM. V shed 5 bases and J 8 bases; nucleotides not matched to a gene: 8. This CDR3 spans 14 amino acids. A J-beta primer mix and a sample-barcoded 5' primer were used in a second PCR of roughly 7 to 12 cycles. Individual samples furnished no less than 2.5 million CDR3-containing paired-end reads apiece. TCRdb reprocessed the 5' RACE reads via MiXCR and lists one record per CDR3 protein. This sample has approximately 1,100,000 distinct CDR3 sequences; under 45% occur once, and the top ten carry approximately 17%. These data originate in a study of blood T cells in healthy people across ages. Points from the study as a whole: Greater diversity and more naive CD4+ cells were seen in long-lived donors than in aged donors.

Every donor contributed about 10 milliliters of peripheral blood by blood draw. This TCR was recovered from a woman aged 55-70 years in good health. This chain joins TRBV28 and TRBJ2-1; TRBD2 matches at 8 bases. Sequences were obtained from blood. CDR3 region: CASSTGLGKDEQFF. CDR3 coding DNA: TGTGCCAGCAGTACGGGACTAGGGAAAGATGAGCAGTTCTTC. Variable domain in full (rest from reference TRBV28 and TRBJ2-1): DVKVTQSSRYLVKRTGEKVFLECVQDMDHENMFWYRQDPGLGLRLIYFSYDVKMKEKGDIPEGYSVSREKKERFSLILESASTNQTSMYLCASSTGLGKDEQFFGPGTRLTVL.